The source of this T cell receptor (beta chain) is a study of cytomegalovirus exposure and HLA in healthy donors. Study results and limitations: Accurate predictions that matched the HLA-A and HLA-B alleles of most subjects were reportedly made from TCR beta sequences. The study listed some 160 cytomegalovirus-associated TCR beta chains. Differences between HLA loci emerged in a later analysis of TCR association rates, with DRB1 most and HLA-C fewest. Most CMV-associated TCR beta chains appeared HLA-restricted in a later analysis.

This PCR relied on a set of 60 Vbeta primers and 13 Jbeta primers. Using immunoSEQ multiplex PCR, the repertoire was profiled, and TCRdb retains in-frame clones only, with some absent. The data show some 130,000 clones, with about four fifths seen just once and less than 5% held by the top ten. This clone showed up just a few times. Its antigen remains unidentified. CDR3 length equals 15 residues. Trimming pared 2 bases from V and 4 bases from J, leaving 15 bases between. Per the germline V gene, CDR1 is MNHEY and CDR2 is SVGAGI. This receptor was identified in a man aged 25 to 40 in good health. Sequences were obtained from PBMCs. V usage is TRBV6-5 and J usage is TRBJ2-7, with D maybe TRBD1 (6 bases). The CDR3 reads CASSYATGWPYEQYF. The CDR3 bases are TGTGCCAGCAGTTACGCCACAGGGTGGCCATACGAGCAGTACTTC.